This T cell receptor (beta chain) was observed in a study of identical twins. Findings of the study overall: The presence of invariant MAIT and iNKT cells could partly confound analyses of zero-insertion sequences. For out-of-frame beta sequences, excess twin sharing was weaker. Insertions were reduced in abundant cord blood beta clonotypes but not in memory repertoires.

This clonotype was seen many times. What it binds is unknown. Trimming took 4 bases from V and 2 from J, leaving 9 bases between them. Germline V gives CDR1 SGHRS, CDR2 YFSETQ. The CDR3 runs to 14 residues. Carrying unique molecular identifiers, the cDNA also gained a universal primer site through template switching. TCRdb re-called the 5' RACE reads through MiXCR, storing one row per CDR3 protein. This table holds approximately 690,000 distinct CDR3 sequences, 6.1% found once. This TCR was recovered from a man between 18 and 29 years old in good health. The sample consisted of naive T cells sorted from blood. The V call is TRBV5-1, the J call TRBJ1-4, with D possibly matching TRBD1 (5 bases). CDR3 loop: CASSQGPTNEKLFF. The CDR3 DNA reads TGCGCCAGCAGCCAGGGCCCGACTAATGAAAAACTGTTTTTT.